These 13 T cell receptor beta chains share one sample of origin, sequenced in a study of blood T cell repertoires in COVID-19. Sequenced by immunoSEQ multiplex PCR; TCRdb stores in-frame clones only, minus some. The repertoire holds 200,000 to 300,000 clones, with about four fifths as singletons. Input material: PBMCs or T cells enriched from blood (not recorded which). All receptors derive from a woman aged 40 to 50 who had been exposed to COVID-19.

This clone has just one count. Other DNA sequences of this sample code for an identical CDR3. This chain connects TRBV14 to TRBJ2-3; 9 bases agree with TRBD2. This CDR3 has 16 residues. Germline V gene lookup returns CDR1 SGHDN and CDR2 FVKESK. V was pared by 4 bases and J by 1 base, with 6 bases of the junction left unmatched. CDR3 loop: CASSRGLAGGTDTQYF. CDR3 DNA sequence: TGTGCCAGCAGCCGAGGATTAGCGGGGGGCACAGATACGCAGTATTTT.

V gene TRBV27 combines with J gene TRBJ2-1; 9 positions match TRBD2. The germline CDR1 and CDR2 sequences are MNHEY and SMNVEV (reference sequence). V dropped 2 bases and J dropped 3; count of bases not matched to a gene: 8. This CDR3 is built from 17 residues. The CDR3 bases are TGTGCCAGCAGTTTACCTCCTCCAGCGGGGGGCTACAATGAGCAGTTCTTC. This translates into CASSLPPPAGGYNEQFF.

The rearrangement uses TRBV2 and TRBJ1-3, with D possibly being TRBD1 (5 bases). CDR1 and CDR2 (germline): SNHLY, FYNNEI. The CDR3 has 18 residues. V lost 2 bases and J 7 bases, leaving 24 bases between the germline ends. CDR3 amino acids: CASSEWEWGGRALNTIYF. As DNA, the CDR3 is TGTGCCAGCAGTGAATGGGAATGGGGAGGCAGGGCCCTGAACACCATATATTTT. The full variable domain, rest sourced from reference TRBV2 and TRBJ1-3, is EPEVTQTPSHQVTQMGQEVILRCVPISNHLYFYWYRQILGQKVEFLVSFYNNEISEKSEIFDDQFSVERPDGSNFTLKIRSTKLEDSAMYFCASSEWEWGGRALNTIYFGEGSWLTVV.

V gene TRBV3-1 (or the pseudogene TRBV3-2) combines with J gene TRBJ1-1; D not certain. This CDR3 region has 19 residues. The germline CDR1 and CDR2 sequences are LGHDT and YNNKEL (reference sequence). V lost 0 bases to trimming and J lost 1 base, with 21 bases between them. The CDR3 bases are TGTGCCAGCAGCCAAGATCCCTCCTCCCATTTGATGGCGAACACTGAAGCTTTCTTT. It translates to CASSQDPSSHLMANTEAFF.

This clone was seen once. The chain combines TRBV7-9 with TRBJ1-4, with D perhaps matching TRBD1 (5 bases). Trimming took 5 bases from V and 7 from J, leaving 14 bases between them. This CDR3 has 14 amino acids. The V gene's germline CDR1 is SEHNR and CDR2 FQNEAQ (reference sequence). The CDR3, as DNA: TGTGCCAGCAGCAGAGACAGTGCTGGTGAAAAACTGTTTTTT. Its translation: CASSRDSAGEKLFF.

This clone was recorded once. This chain joins TRBV18 and TRBJ1-5; D is unclear. This CDR3 spans 12 amino acids. Germline CDR1 and CDR2: KGHSH and LQKENI. Trimming removed 0 bases at V and 10 bases at J, with 7 bases between. The CDR3 here is CASSPPGLPQHF. As DNA, the CDR3 is TGTGCCAGCTCACCACCGGGCCTCCCCCAGCATTTT.

This chain joins TRBV28 and TRBJ1-2; TRBD1 is a possible D gene (5 bases). V was trimmed by 4 bases and J by 8 bases, leaving 11 bases between them. The CDR3 is made up of 12 amino acids. CDR1 and CDR2 from the germline V gene are MDHEN and SYDVKM. The CDR3 loop reads CASSSPQGGYTF. CDR3 sequence (DNA): TGTGCCAGCAGTTCCCCCCAGGGCGGCTACACCTTC.

The V and J genes are TRBV4-2 and TRBJ1-1; possible D gene TRBD1, 6 bases. V shed 3 bases and J shed 0 bases, with 14 bases lying between them. In germline, CDR1 is LGHNA, CDR2 YNFKEQ. This CDR3 region has 16 residues. CDR3 DNA sequence: TGTGCCAGCAGCCACACCGGGACACAGATGAACACTGAAGCTTTCTTT. Translation: CASSHTGTQMNTEAFF.

J is TRBJ1-4 and V is TRBV23-1; D ambiguous. TRBV23-1 falls under the ORF class, with uncertain function. Trimming removed 0 bases at V and 0 bases at J, with 23 bases between. The CDR3 sequence is 21 residues long. Here the CDR3 reads CASSQSRCPGLRFTTNEKLFF. In DNA form, the CDR3 reads TGCGCCAGCAGTCAATCTCGGTGTCCCGGTTTACGATTTACAACTAATGAAAAACTGTTTTTT.

This clone was found once. This chain connects TRBV6-5 to TRBJ2-2; 9 bases line up with TRBD1. Germline V lookup: CDR1 MNHEY, CDR2 SVGAGI. V lost 5 bases to trimming and J lost 4 bases; unmatched junction nucleotides: 5. CDR3 length equals 15 residues. CDR3 residues: CASSPGTGPTGELFF. CDR3 nucleotide sequence: TGTGCCAGCAGTCCCGGGACAGGGCCCACCGGGGAGCTGTTTTTT.

The J gene is TRBJ2-7, the V gene TRBV30; TRBD1 agrees at 10 bases. V was clipped by 5 bases and J by 2 bases; unmatched bases: 3. The CDR3 is made up of 13 amino acids. The germline V gene encodes CDR1 GTSNPN and CDR2 SVGIG (reference sequence). CDR3 residues: CAWSGQGTYEQYF. The CDR3 DNA reads TGTGCCTGGTCGGGACAGGGGACCTACGAGCAGTACTTC.

The gene calls are TRBV5-4 and TRBJ2-7; 9 bases are a match to TRBD1. J gave up 3 bases and V 3 bases, and 4 bases lay outside the gene matches. Germline loops: CDR1 SGHNT, CDR2 YYREEE (reference sequence). This CDR3 contains 14 residues. The CDR3 DNA follows: TGTGCCAGCAGCTCAGCGGGACAGGGCTACGAGCAGTACTTC. Its protein is CASSSAGQGYEQYF.

For the CDR3, the DNA is TGTGCCAGCAGCCGGAGGGGTACCTACGAGCAGTACTTC. Translated: CASSRRGTYEQYF. V gene TRBV3-1 (or the pseudogene TRBV3-2) combines with J gene TRBJ2-7; possibly TRBD2 for D (6 bases). The CDR3 covers 13 residues. Germline CDR1 and CDR2: LGHDT and YNNKEL (reference sequence). Trimming stripped 4 bases from V and 2 bases from J, with 9 bases between.